These 24 T cell receptor beta chains were sequenced from one sample in a study of cytomegalovirus exposure and HLA in healthy donors. Only in-frame clones appear in the TCRdb table, and some are missing; sequencing was by immunoSEQ multiplex PCR. The sample has about 130,000 clones, almost 85% seen once; the top ten hold roughly 30%. Sequencing was done on a sample of PBMCs. Receptors originate from a man in his thirties or forties in good health and CMV-seropositive.

The V call is TRBV19, the J call TRBJ2-3; D gene uncertain. The CDR3 is 14 amino acids. CDR1 and CDR2 from the germline V gene are LNHDA and SQIVND (reference sequence). Trimming shortened V by 1 base and J by 0 bases, and 5 bases separated the two germline ends. The CDR3 bases are TGTGCCAGTAGTATAGGCGTCAGCACAGATACGCAGTATTTT. As protein: CASSIGVSTDTQYF.

The chain links TRBV11-3 to TRBJ2-3; D is ambiguous. The germline V gene has CDR1 SGHNT and CDR2 YENEEA. Deletions cut 6 bases from V and 0 bases from J, with 10 bases between. The CDR3 runs 14 residues. Written as DNA, the CDR3 is TGTGCCAGCAGTCTATATTCTAGCACAGATACGCAGTATTTT. This gives the protein CASSLYSSTDTQYF.

The chain is built from TRBV5-1 and TRBJ2-1, with 15 bases aligning to TRBD2. The germline CDR1 and CDR2 sequences are SGHRS and YFSETQ. The CDR3 is 15 residues long. V gave up 3 bases and J gave up 10 bases; unmatched junction bases: 5. CDR3 sequence reads: CASSSGLAGGGEQFF. The CDR3 DNA is TGCGCCAGCAGCTCAGGACTAGCGGGAGGGGGCGAGCAGTTCTTC.

The gene calls are TRBV11-2 and TRBJ2-3; perhaps TRBD1 as D (5 bases). V lost 1 base and J 3 bases, leaving 11 bases between the germline ends. Germline loops: CDR1 SGHAT, CDR2 FQNNGV. This CDR3 is built from 15 residues. The CDR3 DNA sequence: TGTGCCAGCAGCTTAGCAGGGCGGTGGACAGATACGCAGTATTTT. It codes for CASSLAGRWTDTQYF.

The rearrangement links TRBV6-4 to TRBJ2-7, with 12 bases that match TRBD2. CDR3 length equals 15 residues. Germline CDR1 and CDR2: MRHNA and SNTAGT. V lost 6 bases to trimming and J lost 4 bases; unmatched junction nucleotides: 7. The CDR3 reads CASSLTSGGSYEQYF. The DNA of the CDR3 is TGTGCCAGCAGCCTGACTAGCGGGGGAAGTTACGAGCAGTACTTC.

The V call is TRBV7-2, the J call TRBJ1-1, with 9 bases aligning to TRBD1. J was trimmed by 4 bases and V by 3 bases; bases with no gene match: 6. There are 15 residues in the CDR3. CDR1 is SGHTA, CDR2 FQGNSA, per germline. CDR3 sequence: CASSLMGQGGTEAFF. The CDR3 DNA follows: TGTGCCAGCAGCTTGATGGGACAGGGCGGCACTGAAGCTTTCTTT.

This sequence joins TRBV7-9 and TRBJ2-5, with D uncertain. The germline V gene encodes CDR1 SEHNR and CDR2 FQNEAQ (reference sequence). The V and J ends lost 4 bases and 3 bases respectively, with 6 bases between them. The CDR3 is 12 amino acids. CDR3 in DNA: TGTGCCAGCAGCTCCCGGGAAGAGACCCAGTACTTC. Residues: CASSSREETQYF.

The CDR3 sequence: CALGQGRYGYTF. As DNA, the CDR3 is TGTGCCTTGGGACAGGGGAGATATGGCTACACCTTC. The rearrangement joins TRBV30 to TRBJ1-2; 10 nucleotides agree with TRBD1. This CDR3 region has 12 residues. Germline trimming cut 7 bases from V and 5 bases from J; bases unmatched to any gene: 4. Germline values: CDR1 GTSNPN, CDR2 SVGIG (reference sequence).

The rearrangement joins TRBV18 to TRBJ1-1, with D unresolved. This CDR3 contains 14 residues. V lost 3 bases, J lost 1 base, and 9 bases lay in between. Per the germline V gene, CDR1 is KGHSH and CDR2 is LQKENI. The CDR3 region has the DNA TGTGCCAGCTCACCCCAAAGCCAGAACACTGAAGCTTTCTTT. Translated, it gives CASSPQSQNTEAFF. The whole variable domain, filled in from reference TRBV18 and TRBJ1-1, reads NAGVMQNPRHLVRRRGQEARLRCSPMKGHSHVYWYRQLPEEGLKFMVYLQKENIIDESGMPKERFSAEFPKEGPSILRIQQVVRGDSAAYFCASSPQSQNTEAFFGQGTRLTVV.

The V and J genes are TRBV6-5 and TRBJ1-2; 9 nucleotides align to TRBD1. Germline values: CDR1 MNHEY, CDR2 SVGAGI. J was trimmed by 5 bases and V by 0 bases; bases with no gene match: 4. This CDR3 is 15 amino acids long. The CDR3 region is CASSYSKGQGYGYTF. The CDR3 DNA sequence: TGTGCCAGCAGTTACTCGAAGGGACAGGGATATGGCTACACCTTC.

This chain uses TRBV9 with TRBJ2-7; 8 nucleotides line up with TRBD1. The germline CDR1 and CDR2 sequences are SGDLS and YYNGEE. The ends lost 4 bases at V and 5 bases at J; junction bases unmatched: 11. This CDR3 region has 15 residues. The CDR3 DNA is TGTGCCAGCAGCCCGGCCGGACAGGGTATCCACGAGCAGTACTTC. Residues: CASSPAGQGIHEQYF.

This rearrangement joins TRBV7-3 to TRBJ2-7, with 7 bases aligning to TRBD1. This CDR3 contains 13 residues. CDR1 and CDR2 (germline): SGHTA, FQGTGA. V lost 2 bases to trimming and J lost 4 bases; unmatched junction nucleotides: 2. In DNA, the CDR3 is TGTGCCAGCAGCTTATACAGGGGTTACGAGCAGTACTTC. Encoded protein: CASSLYRGYEQYF.

This chain uses TRBV15 with TRBJ1-1; a possible D gene is TRBD1 (6 bases). Deletions cut 3 bases from V and 11 bases from J, with 19 bases between. Germline V lookup: CDR1 LNHNV, CDR2 YYDKDF (reference sequence). CDR3 length: 14 amino acids. The CDR3 coding sequence is TGTGCCACCAGCAGCTCCGGGACATCTTTAAGGGCTTTCTTT. The encoded protein is CATSSSGTSLRAFF.

The chain joins TRBV7-8 to TRBJ2-7; 8 bases agree with TRBD1. Per the germline V gene, CDR1 is SGHVS and CDR2 is FQNEAQ. This CDR3 comprises 17 residues. With V trimmed by 3 bases and J by 0 bases, 10 bases remained unmatched. The chain's CDR3 is CASSFPSGGSSSYEQYF. The CDR3, as DNA: TGTGCCAGCAGCTTCCCTTCAGGGGGCTCCAGCTCCTACGAGCAGTACTTC.

The chain recombines TRBV6-1 with TRBJ2-2, with 9 bases matching TRBD1. J gave up 3 bases and V 7 bases, and 3 bases lay outside the gene matches. CDR1 and CDR2 from the germline V gene are MNHNS and SASEGT. This CDR3 has 14 residues. CDR3 DNA sequence: TGTGCCAGCATTAGGACAGGGGACACCGGGGAGCTGTTTTTT. It is translated as CASIRTGDTGELFF.

CDR3 residues: CASVGGAGYEQYF. CDR3 in DNA: TGTGCCAGCGTCGGGGGGGCAGGCTACGAGCAGTACTTC. The chain carries TRBV7-9 and TRBJ2-7; 8 bases are a match to TRBD2. The CDR3 is made up of 13 amino acids. V dropped 8 bases and J dropped 3; count of bases not matched to a gene: 6. Germline V gene sequence: CDR1 SEHNR, CDR2 FQNEAQ (reference sequence).

This clone came up a few times. This sample includes further DNA sequences coding for the same CDR3. The V gene is TRBV9, the J gene TRBJ1-5; 8 bases align to TRBD1. This CDR3 is 15 amino acids long. V dropped 2 bases and J dropped 2; count of bases not matched to a gene: 3. In germline, CDR1 is SGDLS, CDR2 YYNGEE. The CDR3 region has the DNA TGTGCCAGCAGCGTTGGACAGGGTGGCAATCAGCCCCAGCATTTT. It codes for CASSVGQGGNQPQHF.

This rearrangement joins TRBV10-1 to TRBJ2-3; perhaps TRBD1 as D (6 bases). Germline V gives CDR1 WNHNN, CDR2 SYGVQD (reference sequence). V gave up 3 bases and J gave up 3 bases, with 10 bases separating them. The CDR3 spans 14 residues. CDR3 sequence reads: CASSDDRPTDTQYF. The CDR3 DNA follows: TGCGCCAGCAGTGACGACAGGCCAACAGATACGCAGTATTTT.

The rearrangement joins TRBV7-3 to TRBJ2-1, with a weak D call TRBD2 (6 bases). V was shortened by 2 bases and J by 8 bases, with 13 bases between the two germline ends. The CDR3 consists of 14 residues. Germline V CDR1 and CDR2: SGHTA, FQGTGA. CDR3 region: CASSLSGSGDEQFF. The CDR3 DNA sequence: TGTGCCAGCAGCTTATCAGGGTCGGGGGATGAGCAGTTCTTC.

The chain joins TRBV11-2 to TRBJ2-7; 7 positions match TRBD2. Germline assignment: CDR1 SGHAT and CDR2 FQNNGV. Trimming at V came to 5 bases and at J to 3 bases, leaving 10 bases not matched to a gene. The CDR3 runs 15 residues. Here the CDR3 DNA reads TGTGCCAGCAGCCCCCGAAGCGGGAAGAACTACGAGCAGTACTTC. Its protein product is CASSPRSGKNYEQYF. The full variable domain, with the rest looked up from reference TRBV11-2 and TRBJ2-7, is EAGVAQSPRYKIIEKRQSVAFWCNPISGHATLYWYQQILGQGPKLLIQFQNNGVVDDSQLPKDRFSAERLKGVDSTLKIQPAKLEDSAVYLCASSPRSGKNYEQYFGPGTRLTVT.

This chain uses TRBV7-3 with TRBJ2-7; the match to TRBD1 covers 8 bases. In germline, CDR1 is SGHTA, CDR2 FQGTGA. V lost 5 bases to trimming and J lost 2 bases; unmatched junction nucleotides: 8. This CDR3 has 15 amino acids. The CDR3 DNA is TGTGCCAGCAGCCTCGGACAGGGATTAGCCTACGAGCAGTACTTC. Protein: CASSLGQGLAYEQYF.

V usage is TRBV27 and J usage is TRBJ2-7; 9 bases line up with TRBD2. The CDR3 extends over 16 amino acids. J was trimmed by 6 bases and V by 5 bases; bases with no gene match: 14. CDR1 MNHEY and CDR2 SMNVEV come from the germline V gene (reference sequence). The CDR3 loop reads CASSTYSGGEIREQYF. The CDR3, as DNA: TGTGCCAGCAGTACCTATAGCGGGGGCGAGATCCGCGAGCAGTACTTC.

V gene TRBV7-9 combines with J gene TRBJ2-3; 7 nucleotides align to TRBD1. The CDR3 spans 15 residues. Per the germline V gene, CDR1 is SEHNR and CDR2 is FQNEAQ (reference sequence). Trimming took 1 base from V and 5 from J; bases not matched to a gene: 6. DNA for the CDR3: TGTGCCAGCAGCTTAGTGACAGGGTTGGTAGATACGCAGTATTTT. It is translated as CASSLVTGLVDTQYF.

CDR3 protein: CASSLRDRGAGELFF. The CDR3 DNA sequence: TGCGCCAGCAGCCTACGAGACAGGGGGGCCGGGGAGCTGTTTTTT. The V call is TRBV5-1, the J call TRBJ2-2, with 9 bases matching TRBD1. CDR3 length: 15 residues. V was clipped by 4 bases and J by 6 bases; unmatched bases: 7. The germline CDR1 and CDR2 sequences are SGHRS and YFSETQ.